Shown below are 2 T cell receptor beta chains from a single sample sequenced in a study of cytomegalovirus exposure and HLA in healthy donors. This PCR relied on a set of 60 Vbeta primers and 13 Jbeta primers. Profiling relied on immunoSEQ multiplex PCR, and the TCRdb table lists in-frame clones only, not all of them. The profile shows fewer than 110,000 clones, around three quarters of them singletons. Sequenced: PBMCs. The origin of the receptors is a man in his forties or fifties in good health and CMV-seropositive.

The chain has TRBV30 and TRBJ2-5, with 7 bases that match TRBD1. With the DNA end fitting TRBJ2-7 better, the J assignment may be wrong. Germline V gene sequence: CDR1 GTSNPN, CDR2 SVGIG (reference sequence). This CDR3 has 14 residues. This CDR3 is CAWSPPGQHYEQYF. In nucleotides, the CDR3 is TGTGCCTGGAGTCCACCGGGACAGCACTACGAGCAGTACTTC.

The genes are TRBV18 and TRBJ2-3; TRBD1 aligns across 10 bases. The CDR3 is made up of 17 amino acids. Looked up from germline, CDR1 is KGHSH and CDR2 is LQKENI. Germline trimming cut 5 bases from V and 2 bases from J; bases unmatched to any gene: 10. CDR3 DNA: TGTGCCAGCTCAATATCCGGGACAGGGGTTAACACAGATACGCAGTATTTT. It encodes CASSISGTGVNTDTQYF.